This TCR beta chain is drawn from a study of OX40 agonist ivuxolimab in advanced cancers. In the study overall: A diagnosis of hepatocellular carcinoma, melanoma, renal cell or head and neck cancer was present in dose-escalation patients. Three patients responded partially, comprising one with hepatocellular carcinoma and two with cutaneous melanoma.

Study results and caveats: Certain nonresponders likewise exhibited a low normalized T-cell clonal expansion.

Clones were sequenced by immunoSEQ multiplex PCR, and TCRdb holds only the in-frame ones, with some missing. This sample has about 37,000 clones, with roughly 80% found just once. The CDR3 runs to 16 residues. The germline V and J ends were trimmed by 4 bases and 0 bases, with 16 bases remaining between them. The germline gives CDR1 SGDLS, CDR2 YYNGEE. Concerning this clone itself: The antigen is not known.

This specimen was CD4+ or CD8+ T cells sorted from blood, taken in a trial of the OX40 agonist ivuxolimab. The chain has TRBV9 and TRBJ1-1, with D maybe TRBD1 (6 bases). This receptor was taken from an adult with an advanced solid tumor such as melanoma, head and neck, liver or kidney cancer. The CDR3: CASSPTSGVLNTEAFF. The DNA for the CDR3 is TGTGCCAGCAGCCCTACTTCAGGGGTCCTGAACACTGAAGCTTTCTTT.